Described below is a single T cell receptor beta chain sequence and its context. The sample has other DNA sequences that encode this CDR3 too. The data were obtained in a study of blood T cell repertoires in COVID-19. At the level of the study: Samples came from the United States, Italy and Spain, spanning acute and convalescent COVID-19. PBMCs, B-cell-depleted T cells, or T cells were the source of the cDNA or gDNA that made up the material.

The CDR3 covers 13 residues. Per the germline V gene, CDR1 is SGHAT and CDR2 is FQNNGV. V gave up 2 bases and J gave up 4 bases, with 6 bases separating them. Assay used: immunoSEQ multiplex PCR; TCRdb lists only in-frame clones, some missing. The sample consists of 150,000 or so clones, roughly 82% of them appearing once. Sequencing used peripheral blood. This sequence originates from a woman in her 40s with COVID-19, enrolled during active disease. The chain combines TRBV11-2 with TRBJ2-1; D might be TRBD2 (6 bases). CDR3 residues: CASSLSGYNEQFF. CDR3 nucleotide sequence: TGTGCCAGCAGCTTAAGCGGGTACAATGAGCAGTTCTTC.